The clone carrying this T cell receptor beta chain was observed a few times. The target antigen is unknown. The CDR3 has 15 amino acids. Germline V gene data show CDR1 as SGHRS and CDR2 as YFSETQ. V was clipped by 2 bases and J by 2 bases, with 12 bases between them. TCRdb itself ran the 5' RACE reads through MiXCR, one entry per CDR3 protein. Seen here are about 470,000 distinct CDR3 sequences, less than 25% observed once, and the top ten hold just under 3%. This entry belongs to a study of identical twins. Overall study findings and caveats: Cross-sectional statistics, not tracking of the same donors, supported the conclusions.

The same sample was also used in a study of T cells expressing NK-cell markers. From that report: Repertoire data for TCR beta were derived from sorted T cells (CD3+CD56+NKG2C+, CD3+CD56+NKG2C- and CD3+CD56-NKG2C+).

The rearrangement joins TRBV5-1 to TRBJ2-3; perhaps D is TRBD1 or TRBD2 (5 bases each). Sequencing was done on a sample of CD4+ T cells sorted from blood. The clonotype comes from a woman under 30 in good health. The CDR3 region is CASSLRGVTTDTQYF. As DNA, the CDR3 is TGCGCCAGCAGCTTAAGAGGGGTGACCACAGATACGCAGTATTTT.